A selection of T cell receptor beta chains follows, all from one sample in a study of blood T cell repertoires in COVID-19. The table came from immunoSEQ multiplex PCR; TCRdb's copy has only in-frame clones and leaves some out. Of about 330,000 clones in the sample, 85% to 90% were seen once. Sequencing used PBMCs or T cells enriched from blood (not recorded which). These receptors all come from a young woman who had recovered from COVID-19. Both conserved end residues are part of each CDR3. The D gene is left open where the match is weak. Not all rows give a size; the values are once, few, many and, for expanded clones, a class.

V gene	J gene	clone size	D gene	CDR3 DNA	CDR3 protein
TRBV18	TRBJ1-5	few	NA	TGTGCCAGCTCACCAACAGGCGAAAACAATCAGCCCCAGCATTTT	CASSPTGENNQPQHF
TRBV7-6	TRBJ1-5	NA	TRBD1	TGTGCCAGCAGCTTAGGCAGGGACAGAAACGGCAATCAGCCCCAGCATTTT	CASSLGRDRNGNQPQHF
TRBV29-1	TRBJ1-2	NA	TRBD1	TGCAGCGAAAGGACAGGGTCATCCTATGGCTACACCTTC	CSERTGSSYGYTF
TRBV19	TRBJ1-5	once	NA	TGTGCCAGTAGCTCTAACCGGGGAGCGCAGCCCCAGCATTTT	CASSSNRGAQPQHF
TRBV27	TRBJ2-7	once	NA	TGTGCCAGCAGTTTCCAGGGTTTTCCCGACTACGAGCAGTACTTC	CASSFQGFPDYEQYF
TRBV19	TRBJ2-2	NA	NA	TGTGCCAGTAGTAAGGTGCAGGGGCCTCCTTACACCGGGGAGCTGTTTTTT	CASSKVQGPPYTGELFF
TRBV18	TRBJ2-1	NA	TRBD1	TGTGCCAGCTCAACCGGGACAGGGGGTTACAATGAGCAGTTCTTC	CASSTGTGGYNEQFF
TRBV2	TRBJ2-1	few	NA	TGTGCCAGCCGCGGGGGCCTCTACAATGAGCAGTTCTTC	CASRGGLYNEQFF
TRBV5-1	TRBJ2-7	once	TRBD1	TGCGCCAGCAGCTCCACAGGGGGCGGTTACGAGCAGTACTTC	CASSSTGGGYEQYF
TRBV27	TRBJ1-2	NA	NA	TGTGCCAGCAGTCCTGTCTTTAACTATGGCTACACCTTC	CASSPVFNYGYTF
TRBV28	TRBJ1-5	NA	NA	TGTGCCAGCAGTTTAGGGCAGGGCCATCAGCCCCAGCATTTT	CASSLGQGHQPQHF
TRBV5-1	TRBJ2-1	NA	TRBD1	TGCGCCAGCAGCTCCGGGACAGGGACTTACAATGAGCAGTTCTTC	CASSSGTGTYNEQFF
TRBV9	TRBJ1-6	NA	NA	TGTGCCAGCAGCGAGGGAGGGCGCTTTAATTCACCCCTCCACTTT	CASSEGGRFNSPLHF
TRBV27	TRBJ1-1	NA	NA	TGTGCCAGCAGTCCCGATATAGACAGGAAGAACACTGAAGCTTTCTTT	CASSPDIDRKNTEAFF
TRBV4-1	TRBJ2-3	NA	TRBD2	TGCGCCAGCAGCCAAGATCCCCCACTAGCGGGGTACACAGATACGCAGTATTTT	CASSQDPPLAGYTDTQYF
TRBV4-1	TRBJ1-4	NA	NA	TGCGCCAGCAGCCAAGGGGAGGTTCAGAGGGGTGAAAAACTGTTTTTT	CASSQGEVQRGEKLFF
TRBV15	TRBJ1-2	NA	NA	TGTGCCACCAGCAGAGACTTCCGGGAGGCGAGTGGCTACACCTTC	CATSRDFREASGYTF
TRBV4-1	TRBJ2-2	NA	TRBD2	TGCGCCAGCAGCCAAGTCCCGACTAGCGGGGGGGTTGCCGGGGAGCTGTTTTTT	CASSQVPTSGGVAGELFF
TRBV19	TRBJ2-7	many	TRBD1	TGTGCCAGTAGTATAGTGGTCCCGGGACAGGGGAGCGCCTACGAGCAGTACTTC	CASSIVVPGQGSAYEQYF
TRBV9	TRBJ1-2	NA	NA	TGTGCCAGCAGCGTAGTCGAAGGGGCGAGCTATGGCTACACCTTC	CASSVVEGASYGYTF
TRBV4-1	TRBJ1-1	NA	TRBD1	TGCGCCAGCAGCCAGCTGAGAGGGACAGAAAGGATGAACACTGAAGCTTTCTTT	CASSQLRGTERMNTEAFF
TRBV7-9	TRBJ1-2	NA	NA	TGTGCCAGCAGTTCAACGGGGGGTGGTGGCTACACCTTC	CASSSTGGGGYTF
TRBV6-5	TRBJ1-5	NA	NA	TGTGCCAGCAGTTCCGGCGGAGGTTTTCGCCAGCCCCAGCATTTT	CASSSGGGFRQPQHF
TRBV19	TRBJ1-1	NA	NA	TGTGCCAGTAGTATAGGGGAGGGTTCTGAAGCTTTCTTT	CASSIGEGSEAFF
TRBV2	TRBJ1-6	NA	TRBD1	TGTGCCAGCATACCACAAGGAACAGGGGTTTCACCCCTCCACTTT	CASIPQGTGVSPLHF
TRBV6-5	TRBJ1-2	NA	NA	TGTGCCAGCAGTTACTCATCTGACAGTCTAAATGGCTACACCTTC	CASSYSSDSLNGYTF
TRBV4-2	TRBJ2-1	NA	NA	TGTGCCAGCAGCCAAGTTTGGGACTGGAGGAAGAAGCAGTTCTTC	CASSQVWDWRKKQFF
TRBV10-1	TRBJ2-7	NA	NA	TGCGCCAGCTTTTTGGGAGCCCAGCGGGAGCAGTACTTC	CASFLGAQREQYF
TRBV7-9	TRBJ1-2	NA	TRBD1	TGTGCCAGCAGCGAGGGACAGGGGGCGAATGGCTACACCTTC	CASSEGQGANGYTF
TRBV6-5	TRBJ1-2	NA	NA	TGTGCCAGCAGCCCCGACAGCTATGGCTACACCTTC	CASSPDSYGYTF
TRBV6-5	TRBJ2-3	NA	TRBD2	TGTGCCAGCAGTCCAAGCGGGAGTAGCCCAGATACGCAGTATTTT	CASSPSGSSPDTQYF
TRBV5-1	TRBJ2-2	NA	NA	TGCGCCAGCAGCGCGTCATTTGGGGAGCTGTTTTTT	CASSASFGELFF
TRBV13	TRBJ2-5	NA	NA	TGTGCCAGCAGCGCCGGACAGTCAGTAGGAGAGACCCAGTACTTC	CASSAGQSVGETQYF
TRBV28	TRBJ1-1	NA	TRBD1	TGTGCCAGCAGTATCTGGGGACAGGGTAGAGGAAAGACTGAAGCTTTCTTT	CASSIWGQGRGKTEAFF
TRBV12-3/TRBV12-4	TRBJ2-5	NA	NA	TGTGCCAGCAGCTCCGACTTTCAAGAGACCCAGTACTTC	CASSSDFQETQYF
TRBV2	TRBJ1-4	NA	TRBD1	TGTGCCAGCAGTAGACAGGGGGAAGGAGGAAAACTGTTTTTT	CASSRQGEGGKLFF
TRBV6-5	TRBJ2-7	NA	TRBD2	TGTGCCAGCAGTCCTAGCGGGAGGGAACCCTACGAGCAGTACTTC	CASSPSGREPYEQYF
TRBV27	TRBJ2-1	NA	TRBD1	TGTGCCAGCGGGGGACAGGGGGCTTACAATGAGCAGTTCTTC	CASGGQGAYNEQFF
TRBV2	TRBJ2-3	NA	NA	TGTGCCAGCAGTGAAGCGGGAGGCAAAGGGGCAGATACGCAGTATTTT	CASSEAGGKGADTQYF
TRBV5-3	TRBJ2-5	NA	TRBD2	TGTGCCAGAAGCTACCATGGTAGCGGGGTAGAAGAGACCCAGTACTTC	CARSYHGSGVEETQYF
TRBV4-1	TRBJ2-2	NA	TRBD1	TGCGCCAGCAGCCCTGGACAGGGACCGGGCGGGGAGCTGTTTTTT	CASSPGQGPGGELFF
TRBV4-2	TRBJ2-2	NA	TRBD2	TGTGCCAGCAGCCAAGGTCGGTCTAGCGGGGAGTTCACCGGGGAGCTGTTTTTT	CASSQGRSSGEFTGELFF
TRBV5-1	TRBJ1-2	NA	TRBD1	TGCGCCAGCAGCTTGGGCAGGGGGGTCTATGGCTACACCTTC	CASSLGRGVYGYTF
TRBV9	TRBJ2-5	NA	NA	TGTGCCAGCAGCGTAGCTGGGGCCCCACAAGAGACCCAGTACTTC	CASSVAGAPQETQYF
TRBV5-6	TRBJ1-1	NA	TRBD1	TGTGCCAGCAGCGCAGGGGGCTCGGACACTGAAGCTTTCTTT	CASSAGGSDTEAFF
TRBV7-9	TRBJ1-2	NA	TRBD1	TGTGCCAGCGCAACAGGGGGCGGGTATGGCTACACCTTC	CASATGGGYGYTF
TRBV30	TRBJ1-1	once	NA	TGTGCCTGGAGTGTACAGGGCACTGAAGCTTTCTTT	CAWSVQGTEAFF
TRBV4-1	TRBJ2-2	NA	TRBD1	TGCGCCAGCAGCCACCGGACAGGGGTAAACGGGGAGCTGTTTTTT	CASSHRTGVNGELFF
TRBV5-6	TRBJ1-2	NA	TRBD1	TGTGCCAGCAGCTTCGGGACAGGGCCTTATGGCTACACCTTC	CASSFGTGPYGYTF
TRBV5-1	TRBJ2-5	NA	TRBD1	TGCGCCAGCAGCTTGGTTTCAGGGGGCGGGGAGACCCAGTACTTC	CASSLVSGGGETQYF
TRBV24-1	TRBJ2-2	NA	NA	TGTGCCACCAGTGATTTGCAAAGCCCCGGGGAGCTGTTTTTT	CATSDLQSPGELFF
TRBV3-1/TRBV3-2	TRBJ1-1	once	NA	TGTGCCAGCAGCCAAACAATGACAGGGAACACTGAAGCTTTCTTT	CASSQTMTGNTEAFF
TRBV25-1	TRBJ2-7	NA	NA	TGTGCCAGCAGTGAATATCCGGGGGCCTACGAGCAGTACTTC	CASSEYPGAYEQYF
TRBV2	TRBJ2-5	NA	TRBD2	TGTGCCAGCAGTGATCCTAGCGGTCCGGGGGAGACCCAGTACTTC	CASSDPSGPGETQYF
TRBV4-1	TRBJ1-2	NA	NA	TGCGCCAGCAGCCCCCTTTCGACAGCTAACTATGGCTACACCTTC	CASSPLSTANYGYTF